Following are 17 T cell receptor beta chains from one sample sequenced in a study of human T cells and chemical hapten exposure (dated by TCRdb to about 2021). The time point label on this specimen signifies: patch test 3, about 24 weeks after DPC sensitization. Per the publication, the treatment or condition label means: therapeutic diphenylcyclopropenone sensitization with weekly scalp DPC. Receptor amplification or capture employed RACE. The sample was run on a NextSeq 500. The raw public data were reprocessed by TCRdb itself: fastp quality trimming at Q25, MiXCR clonotype calling, in-frame beta chains only. CDR3 protein duplicates are merged, each entry listing the most common genes and DNA. This sample lists 180,000 or so distinct CDR3 sequences; under 25% were detected once. The ten largest account for roughly 2.5% of the sample. The sample here was whole blood, taken in connection with sensitization to the hapten diphenylcyclopropenone (DPC). Receptor source: a woman in her forties with alopecia areata. Some clones in this sample may be carry-over from other donors' samples.

Ten or more counts support this clonotype. The V gene is TRBV29-1, the J gene TRBJ1-5; D unclear. Trimming left V 4 bases short and J 3 bases short, with 7 bases between. CDR1 and CDR2 from the germline V gene are SQVTM and ANQGSEA. The CDR3 length is 12 residues. The CDR3 region has the DNA TGCAGCGTTGCCGGGATCAATCAGCCCCAGCATTTT. Translation: CSVAGINQPQHF.

The chain recombines TRBV7-2 with TRBJ2-7, with 14 bases that match TRBD2. V dropped 1 base and J dropped 6; count of bases not matched to a gene: 5. CDR1 and CDR2 from the germline V gene are SGHTA and FQGNSA. CDR3 size: 16 residues. CDR3 loop: CASSLGLAGGPGEQYF. The CDR3 DNA reads TGTGCCAGCAGCTTAGGACTAGCGGGAGGGCCGGGCGAGCAGTACTTC.

This clonotype showed up just a few times. V and J are TRBV6-5 and TRBJ2-7; possibly TRBD2 for D (7 bases). This CDR3 has 15 residues. Germline CDR1 MNHEY, CDR2 SVGAGI. The germline V and J ends were trimmed by 2 bases and 2 bases, with 13 bases remaining between them. The CDR3 nucleotides read TGTGCCAGCAGTTACAGAGGGGGGGCACCCTACGAGCAGTACTTC. This translates into CASSYRGGAPYEQYF.

This clonotype was counted many times. The rearrangement uses TRBV7-8 and TRBJ2-7; 7 bases are a match to TRBD1. The CDR3 covers 14 residues. CDR1 and CDR2 from the germline V gene are SGHVS and FQNEAQ. The J segment lost 1 base and the V segment lost 6 bases, leaving 6 bases of the junction unmatched. CDR3 nucleotides: TGTGCCAGCAGAACCCGGGACAGTTCCTACGAGCAGTACTTC. Its protein is CASRTRDSSYEQYF.

In this sample, this clonotype turned up many times. This rearrangement joins TRBV7-2 to TRBJ2-7; TRBD1 agrees at 12 bases. The junction had 5 bases not matched to a gene; V was cut back by 1 base and J by 7 bases. The CDR3 has 15 residues. Germline CDR1 is SGHTA and CDR2 is FQGNSA. In DNA, the CDR3 is TGTGCCAGCAGCTTAGTGGGACAGGGGGCGGGGGAGCAGTACTTC. Residues: CASSLVGQGAGEQYF.

This rearrangement joins TRBV7-2 to TRBJ2-1; possibly TRBD2 for D (6 bases). V lost 2 bases and J lost 6, with 11 bases in between. The CDR3 is 14 residues long. The germline CDR1 and CDR2 sequences are SGHTA and FQGNSA. CDR3 loop: CASSLREPPNEQFF. CDR3 nucleotide sequence: TGTGCCAGCAGCTTACGGGAGCCCCCCAATGAGCAGTTCTTC.

In this sample, this clonotype turned up many times. J is TRBJ2-1 and V is TRBV20-1; D ambiguous. Germline V lookup: CDR1 DFQATT, CDR2 SNEGSKA (reference sequence). Trimming pared 3 bases from V and 9 bases from J, leaving 9 bases between. The CDR3 extends over 11 amino acids. The CDR3 loop reads CSASRVLEQFF. CDR3 bases: TGCAGTGCTAGTAGAGTTCTTGAGCAGTTCTTC.

The gene calls are TRBV6-2 or TRBV6-3 and TRBJ2-7, with 9 bases lining up with TRBD2. Germline V gene lookup returns CDR1 MNHEY and CDR2 SVGEGT. V dropped 2 bases and J dropped 2; count of bases not matched to a gene: 4. This CDR3 is 15 amino acids long. CDR3 DNA: TGTGCCAGCAGTTACGGGCCTAGCGGGACCTACGAGCAGTACTTC. It codes for CASSYGPSGTYEQYF.

This chain uses TRBV20-1 with TRBJ2-7; possible D gene TRBD1, 6 bases. CDR1 and CDR2 from the germline V gene are DFQATT and SNEGSKA (reference sequence). The ends were cut back, 5 bases at V and 3 bases at J, with 14 bases in the middle. There are 13 residues in the CDR3. CDR3 region: CSAGPRGDYEQYF. CDR3 coding DNA: TGCAGTGCTGGGCCCAGGGGTGACTACGAGCAGTACTTC.

The chain uses TRBV7-9 and TRBJ2-2; TRBD2 agrees at 9 bases. The V gene end was trimmed by 8 bases and the J gene end by 4 bases; junction bases not matched to a gene: 20. This CDR3 is built from 19 residues. Germline V gene data show CDR1 as SEHNR and CDR2 as FQNEAQ (reference sequence). The CDR3, as DNA: TGTGCCAGCCTTCTCCTGCTCGGGCGGGAGGGCCGAAGCACCGGGGAGCTGTTTTTT. Its translation: CASLLLLGREGRSTGELFF.

The chain is built from TRBV29-1 and TRBJ2-7, with TRBD2 matching over 10 bases. The junction had 13 bases not matched to a gene; V was cut back by 5 bases and J by 0 bases. The CDR3 spans 17 residues. The germline V gene has CDR1 SQVTM and CDR2 ANQGSEA. The CDR3 sequence is CSVTDSGGIELSYEQYF. The CDR3 DNA sequence: TGCAGCGTTACCGATAGCGGGGGGATAGAGCTCTCCTACGAGCAGTACTTC.

This clonotype appeared many times. The chain employs TRBV5-1 and TRBJ2-3; 7 bases fit TRBD1. The CDR3 spans 14 residues. Germline V gene sequence: CDR1 SGHRS, CDR2 YFSETQ. The V and J ends lost 4 bases and 2 bases, in that order; junction bases with no gene match: 4. The CDR3 DNA is TGCGCCAGCAGCAAGGGACAGAACACAGATACGCAGTATTTT. It specifies CASSKGQNTDTQYF.

This clonotype was found many times. This chain connects TRBV20-1 to TRBJ1-2, with D possibly matching TRBD1 (5 bases). In germline, CDR1 is DFQATT, CDR2 SNEGSKA (reference sequence). The V and J ends lost 4 bases and 5 bases respectively, with 8 bases between them. The CDR3 runs 11 residues. The CDR3 sequence: CSAIQGYGYTF. Here the CDR3 DNA reads TGCAGTGCTATCCAGGGTTATGGCTACACCTTC.

This clonotype was counted a few times. This chain links TRBV2 with TRBJ2-7; 12 positions agree with TRBD2. Germline CDR1 and CDR2: SNHLY and FYNNEI. This CDR3 is built from 15 residues. J lost 5 bases, V lost 4 bases, and 6 bases had no gene match. The CDR3 sequence: CASSGSGTSGHEQYF. CDR3 nucleotide sequence: TGTGCCAGCAGTGGCTCCGGGACTAGCGGGCACGAGCAGTACTTC.

This sequence joins TRBV7-8 and TRBJ2-1; weak D call: TRBD2 (5 bases). Germline-derived CDR1 and CDR2 are SGHVS and FQNEAQ. Trimming removed 8 bases from V and 0 bases from J, with 11 bases in between. This CDR3 has 14 residues. CDR3 sequence (DNA): TGTGCCAGCGGTCCGGGAAGCTCCTACAATGAGCAGTTCTTC. Encoded protein: CASGPGSSYNEQFF. Drawing the rest from reference TRBV7-8 and TRBJ2-1, the complete variable domain is GAGVSQSPRYKVAKRGQDVALRCDPISGHVSLFWYQQALGQGPEFLTYFQNEAQLDKSGLPSDRFFAERPEGSVSTLKIQRTQQEDSAVYLCASGPGSSYNEQFFGPGTRLTVL.

V is TRBV6-2 or TRBV6-3 and J is TRBJ2-7, with a tentative D call TRBD1 (7 bases). V was shortened by 9 bases and J by 4 bases, with 16 bases between the two germline ends. CDR1 and CDR2 (germline): MNHEY, SVGEGT. The CDR3 has 13 residues. This chain's CDR3 is CARWRDSGYEQYF. For the CDR3, the DNA is TGTGCCAGGTGGAGGGACAGTGGGTACGAGCAGTACTTC.

This clonotype turned up a few times. CDR3 in DNA: TGCAGTGCTAGAGTTGCCGGTTCTTCCTACGAGCAGTACTTC. The encoded protein is CSARVAGSSYEQYF. The rearrangement joins TRBV20-1 to TRBJ2-7; unclear D gene. The CDR3 has 14 amino acids. The V and J ends lost 1 base and 1 base respectively, with 11 bases between them. Germline V lookup: CDR1 DFQATT, CDR2 SNEGSKA (reference sequence).